Listed below are T cell receptor beta chains from one sample, sequenced in a study of blood T cell repertoires in COVID-19. TCRdb's copy holds only in-frame clones and misses some; the assay was immunoSEQ multiplex PCR. The table lists some 57,000 clones, 82% of them singletons. The sample was peripheral blood. Every receptor here comes from a man at least 80 years old with COVID-19, enrolled during active disease. The CDR3 runs from the conserved cysteine through the conserved F or W. Only some rows state a clone size, as once, few, many or a class for expanded clones.

V	size	J	CDR3
TRBV19	few	TRBJ2-2	CASSIAQGYTGELFF
TRBV20-1	few	TRBJ2-2	CSAPGGGELFF
TRBV6-5	.	TRBJ1-2	CASTPDRGPYGYTF
TRBV6-2/TRBV6-3	.	TRBJ2-3	CASSYGQSHAADTQYF
TRBV5-4	once	TRBJ1-3	CASSPTGDSGNTIYF
TRBV3-1/TRBV3-2	.	TRBJ2-3	CASSQGQGSTDTQYF
TRBV9	.	TRBJ1-2	CASSGGQGHYGYTF
TRBV24-1	.	TRBJ2-7	CATQGRVGSSYEQYF
TRBV4-3	.	TRBJ1-4	CASSRTGSEIDVNEKLFF
TRBV12-3/TRBV12-4	.	TRBJ1-1	CASSYTGRTEAFF
TRBV6-4	.	TRBJ1-2	CASSEGGGQAYGYTF
TRBV18	.	TRBJ1-1	CASSPGQGGASEAFF
TRBV7-7	.	TRBJ2-1	CASSKFSGRTYNEQFF
TRBV11-3	.	TRBJ2-1	CASSLGPGLADSYNEQFF
TRBV4-3	.	TRBJ1-3	CASSQDDGQGNTIYF
TRBV5-8	.	TRBJ1-1	CASSFRGGDTEAFF
TRBV5-8	.	TRBJ1-2	CASNNRVRGYTF
TRBV2	.	TRBJ1-3	CASSRSNFNTIYF
TRBV27	.	TRBJ1-6	CASRSQGLLHF
TRBV7-3	.	TRBJ2-1	CASSLYGQGQDYNEQFF
TRBV5-4	.	TRBJ1-3	CASSLGTAGNTIYF
TRBV5-4	.	TRBJ2-6	CASSFGASGASGANVLTF
TRBV7-2	.	TRBJ2-4	CASSLSGGLVAKNIQYF
TRBV5-1	.	TRBJ1-2	CASSLDQGNNYGYTF
TRBV5-1	.	TRBJ1-4	CASSTEPQGEPNEKLFF
TRBV5-1	.	TRBJ1-1	CASSSRQGLNTEAFF
TRBV2	.	TRBJ2-4	CASTFQGAKNIQYF
TRBV5-6	once	TRBJ1-4	CASSSPGQYNEKLFF
TRBV7-9	once	TRBJ1-2	CASSLEGGGGYTF
TRBV20-1	once	TRBJ1-5	CSASRGSKDQPQHF
TRBV7-2	once	TRBJ1-3	CASSLVQHSGNTIYF
TRBV2	.	TRBJ1-2	CASSTVRYGYTF
TRBV5-5	.	TRBJ2-5	CASSLGQGWQETQYF
TRBV6-2/TRBV6-3	.	TRBJ1-5	CASSRLDSLRDQPQHF
TRBV7-2	few	TRBJ2-1	CASSLALGGGNEQFF
TRBV7-2	.	TRBJ1-3	CASSLVGPGNTIYF
TRBV23-1	.	TRBJ2-1	CASSRILLAGGPLCNEQFF
TRBV7-3	.	TRBJ2-3	CASSLNEADTQYF
TRBV4-2	.	TRBJ1-4	CASSQPGTGGYEKLFF
TRBV27	.	TRBJ2-5	CASSLSGRQQETQYF
TRBV6-2/TRBV6-3	.	TRBJ2-6	CASSYGGTGGSGANVLTF
TRBV6-5	.	TRBJ2-2	CASSIRGNTGELFF
TRBV7-2	.	TRBJ2-3	CASSLDVSGRADTQYF
TRBV9	once	TRBJ2-5	CASSVATRGQETQYF
TRBV3-1/TRBV3-2	.	TRBJ1-6	CASSQEGWRQGASPLHF
TRBV5-1	.	TRBJ1-2	CASSSGTAQGGYTF
TRBV7-9	few	TRBJ1-4	CASSLAAGGYEKLFF
TRBV3-1/TRBV3-2	.	TRBJ2-7	CASSHTSGTQPYEQYF
TRBV10-3	.	TRBJ1-1	CAIRGDRGNTEAFF
TRBV19	.	TRBJ2-3	CASSNRSGGTRADTQYF
TRBV5-4	.	TRBJ1-1	CASSLQAESAFF
TRBV4-3	.	TRBJ2-2	CASSHPGTSGRAGELFF
TRBV5-1	few	TRBJ1-6	CASSLGLGTAGGLNSPLHF